This T cell receptor beta chain was obtained from a study of beta chain features in type 1 diabetes. Study-level points and caveats: Patients with Type 1 diabetes showed moderately but significantly shorter TCRB CDR3s in all four CD4+ subsets.

In regard to this clone: Its target is not known.

Sequencing targeted expressed TCRB transcripts, as all isolated RNA had been reverse transcribed. Clones were read by immunoSEQ multiplex PCR, and TCRdb kept only the in-frame ones, dropping some. The sample lists 160,000 or so clones; about 8.1% were seen once. This CDR3 region has 14 residues. Germline lookup yields CDR1 SQVTM and CDR2 ANQGSEA. V shed 8 bases, J shed 1 base, and the junction held 3 bases outside the gene matches. The sequenced sample was central memory CD4+ T cells from blood. The TCR was taken from a woman aged 18-30 years with type 1 diabetes. V usage is TRBV29-1 and J usage is TRBJ2-5; 14 bases align to TRBD2. CDR3 amino acids: CSIGLAGGQETQYF. CDR3 nucleotide sequence: TGCAGCATCGGACTAGCGGGGGGCCAAGAGACCCAGTACTTC. Together with reference TRBV29-1 and TRBJ2-5, the CDR3 gives the full variable domain: SAVISQKPSRDICQRGTSLTIQCQVDSQVTMMFWYRQQPGQSLTLIATANQGSEATYESGFVIDKFPISRPNLTFSTLTVSNMSPEDSSIYLCSIGLAGGQETQYFGPGTRLLVL.